This T cell receptor (beta chain) derives from a study of post-analysis software for immune sequencing data. Across the study: Included courses were relapsing-remitting and secondary progressive multiple sclerosis; progressive-relapsing multiple sclerosis was also included. Regarding the study as a whole: Patients showed TRBV5-6, TRBV5-1 and TRBV20-1 among five TRBV segments more frequent than in controls. Versus controls, multiple sclerosis patients showed significantly lower diversity (normalized Chao1).

Each TCR beta cDNA library carried unique molecular identifiers. The T cell input of roughly 0.95 to 11 million gave roughly 0.5 million cDNA molecules. TCRdb reanalysed the PCR reads using MiXCR and keeps one entry per CDR3 protein. Here the sample spans about 820,000 distinct CDR3 sequences, roughly 50% being singletons. The CDR3 extends over 16 amino acids. Trimming at V came to 0 bases and at J to 4 bases, leaving 6 bases not matched to a gene. Germline V CDR1 and CDR2: LGHNA, YNFKEQ. Turning to this clonotype: Its antigen is not known.

This sequence originates from a girl aged 10 to 17 with multiple sclerosis. The V gene is TRBV4-2, the J gene TRBJ2-1; 7 bases are a match to TRBD2. Sequences were obtained from blood. The CDR3 coding sequence is TGTGCCAGCAGCCAAGAGGCAGCGGGGAAATACAATGAGCAGTTCTTC. Translation gives CASSQEAAGKYNEQFF.